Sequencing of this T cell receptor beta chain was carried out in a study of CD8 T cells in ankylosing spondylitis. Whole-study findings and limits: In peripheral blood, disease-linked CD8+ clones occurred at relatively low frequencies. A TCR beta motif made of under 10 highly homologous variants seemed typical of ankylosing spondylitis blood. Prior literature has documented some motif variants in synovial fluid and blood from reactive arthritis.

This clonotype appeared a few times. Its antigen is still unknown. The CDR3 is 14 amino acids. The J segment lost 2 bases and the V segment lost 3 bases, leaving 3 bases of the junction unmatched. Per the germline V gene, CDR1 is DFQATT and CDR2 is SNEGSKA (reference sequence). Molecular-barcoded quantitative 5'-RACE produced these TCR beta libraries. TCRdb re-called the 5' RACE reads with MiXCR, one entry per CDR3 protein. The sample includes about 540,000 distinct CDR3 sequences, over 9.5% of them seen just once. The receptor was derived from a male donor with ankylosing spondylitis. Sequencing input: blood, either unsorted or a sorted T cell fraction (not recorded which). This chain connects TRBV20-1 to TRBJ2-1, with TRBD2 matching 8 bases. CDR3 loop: CSASGRGAYNEQFF. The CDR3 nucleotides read TGCAGTGCTAGTGGGCGGGGGGCCTACAATGAGCAGTTCTTC.